The 27 T cell receptor beta chains below all came from one sample that was sequenced in a study of blood T cell repertoires in COVID-19. Data came from immunoSEQ multiplex PCR; TCRdb stores just in-frame clones and leaves some out. The sample has 100,000 or so clones; about four fifths are singletons. The specimen was peripheral blood. The receptors were gathered from a human donor in a cohort sampled during active COVID-19.

J is TRBJ1-6 and V is TRBV3-1 (or the pseudogene TRBV3-2), with D possibly matching TRBD1 (6 bases). V was trimmed by 4 bases and J by 10 bases, leaving 14 bases between them. The CDR3 covers 14 residues. Germline V gene lookup returns CDR1 LGHDT and CDR2 YNNKEL (reference sequence). The CDR3 region has the DNA TGTGCCAGCAGCCCACAGGGCGACCCCTCACCCCTCCACTTT. Residues: CASSPQGDPSPLHF.

The V and J genes are TRBV3-1 (or the pseudogene TRBV3-2) and TRBJ2-7, with D perhaps TRBD2 (6 bases). The CDR3 contains 12 residues. Between the trimmed V and J ends, which lost 6 bases and 6 bases, there was a span of 12 bases. CDR1 LGHDT and CDR2 YNNKEL come from the germline V gene (reference sequence). As DNA, the CDR3 is TGTGCCAGCAGACAGACGCGGGGCGAGCAGTACTTC. Amino acid sequence: CASRQTRGEQYF.

The rearrangement uses TRBV20-1 and TRBJ2-1; no clear D. Trimming left V 6 bases short and J 6 bases short, with 9 bases between. CDR1 is DFQATT, CDR2 SNEGSKA, per germline (reference sequence). The CDR3 length is 11 residues. The CDR3 spells CSARQLNEQFF. The CDR3 nucleotides are TGCAGTGCCCGACAACTCAATGAGCAGTTCTTC.

V is TRBV7-9 and J is TRBJ1-4, with D possibly being TRBD1 (5 bases). Germline assignment: CDR1 SEHNR and CDR2 FQNEAQ (reference sequence). This CDR3 is built from 14 residues. Trimming removed 1 base at V and 4 bases at J, with 7 bases between. The CDR3 loop reads CASSLGGVNEKLFF. The CDR3 region has the DNA TGTGCCAGCAGCTTAGGGGGGGTTAATGAAAAACTGTTTTTT.

The count of this clone is one. The chain couples TRBV28 to TRBJ1-2, with D maybe TRBD1 (5 bases). CDR3 size: 12 residues. V gave up 6 bases and J gave up 7 bases, with 12 bases separating them. Germline V gene lookup returns CDR1 MDHEN and CDR2 SYDVKM. CDR3 sequence reads: CASSRGRVGYTF. The CDR3 region has the DNA TGTGCCAGCAGCCGGGGGAGGGTTGGCTACACCTTC.

This clone was picked up a small number of times. This chain uses TRBV19 with TRBJ2-7; TRBD2 might be the D (6 bases). The CDR3 extends over 14 amino acids. Trimming cost V 3 bases and J 5 bases, with 14 bases left between them. In germline, CDR1 is LNHDA, CDR2 SQIVND (reference sequence). CDR3 sequence reads: CASSMYGDWDEQYF. CDR3 sequence (DNA): TGTGCCAGTAGTATGTATGGGGACTGGGACGAGCAGTACTTC.

J is TRBJ2-4 and V is TRBV7-9; TRBD2 matches at 8 bases. Germline assignment: CDR1 SEHNR and CDR2 FQNEAQ (reference sequence). J lost 6 bases, V lost 5 bases, and 9 bases had no gene match. The CDR3 has 15 amino acids. The CDR3 protein is CASSRREGRGNIQYF. The CDR3 coding sequence is TGTGCCAGCAGCCGTCGGGAGGGCCGCGGAAACATTCAGTACTTC.

This clone was found a few times. This rearrangement joins TRBV28 to TRBJ2-7; TRBD1 agrees at 9 bases. J lost 1 base, V lost 9 bases, and 13 bases had no gene match. The CDR3 covers 16 residues. Germline values: CDR1 MDHEN, CDR2 SYDVKM. This chain's CDR3 is CASYGTGRSASYEQYF. The CDR3, as DNA: TGTGCCAGTTACGGGACAGGGCGTTCCGCTTCCTACGAGCAGTACTTC.

This chain links TRBV28 with TRBJ2-7, with 9 bases aligning to TRBD2. Germline-derived CDR1 and CDR2 are MDHEN and SYDVKM. The CDR3 totals 15 residues. The junction had 9 bases not matched to a gene; V was cut back by 6 bases and J by 3 bases. The CDR3 DNA reads TGTGCCAGCAGCCCTACTAGCGGGCGCCGCTACGAGCAGTACTTC. As protein: CASSPTSGRRYEQYF.

V gene TRBV11-2 combines with J gene TRBJ2-2; 8 positions match TRBD2. CDR1 and CDR2 from the germline V gene are SGHAT and FQNNGV. Unmatched junction bases numbered 7, after V lost 5 bases and J lost 2 bases. The length of the CDR3 is 16 residues. This chain's CDR3 is CASSARLAPNTGELFF. The CDR3 DNA reads as TGTGCCAGCAGCGCACGACTAGCGCCCAACACCGGGGAGCTGTTTTTT.

The CDR3 protein is CASSPQGGYEQYF. The CDR3 DNA reads as TGTGCCAGCAGTCCTCAGGGTGGCTACGAGCAGTACTTC. The V and J genes are TRBV28 and TRBJ2-7; a weak D match, TRBD1 (5 bases). CDR3 length equals 13 residues. Trimming removed 5 bases from V and 3 bases from J, with 11 bases in between. Germline CDR1 and CDR2: MDHEN and SYDVKM.

This chain links TRBV6-5 with TRBJ1-3, with 7 bases fitting TRBD1. This CDR3 comprises 15 residues. The germline CDR1 and CDR2 sequences are MNHEY and SVGAGI. V was clipped by 6 bases and J by 0 bases; unmatched bases: 5. The CDR3 nucleotides are TGTGCCAGCAGACCAGACAGGGTCTCTGGAAACACCATATATTTT. Protein: CASRPDRVSGNTIYF.

The rearrangement uses TRBV6-5 and TRBJ2-7; 10 bases are a match to TRBD2. This CDR3 comprises 15 residues. From germline, CDR1 is MNHEY and CDR2 SVGAGI. J was trimmed by 0 bases and V by 4 bases; bases with no gene match: 3. The CDR3 protein is CASSSPSGSSYEQYF. The DNA for the CDR3 is TGTGCCAGCAGTTCCCCTAGCGGGAGCTCCTACGAGCAGTACTTC.

This rearrangement joins TRBV5-6 to TRBJ1-6; 7 bases agree with TRBD1. Germline-derived CDR1 and CDR2 are SGHDT and YYEEEE. The CDR3 extends over 16 amino acids. V lost 3 bases to trimming and J lost 11 bases; unmatched junction nucleotides: 14. The CDR3 nucleotides read TGTGCCAGCAGCTCAAATCGACAGGGAACGACGCCACCCCTCCACTTT. It yields the protein CASSSNRQGTTPPLHF.

The chain uses TRBV14 and TRBJ1-1; D perhaps matches TRBD1 (5 bases). The V and J ends lost 2 bases and 7 bases respectively, with 11 bases between them. Germline V gives CDR1 SGHDN, CDR2 FVKESK. The length of the CDR3 is 13 residues. CDR3 nucleotide sequence: TGTGCCAGCAGCCAACAGGGATTTGGTGAAGCTTTCTTT. It is translated as CASSQQGFGEAFF.

V gene TRBV5-1 combines with J gene TRBJ2-7, with D perhaps matching TRBD1 (6 bases). This CDR3 is built from 14 residues. CDR1 and CDR2 (germline): SGHRS, YFSETQ. V was cut by 1 base and J by 3 bases, with 11 bases left in between. In DNA, the CDR3 is TGCGCCAGCAGCTTGATGGACAGAGACTACGAGCAGTACTTC. Residues: CASSLMDRDYEQYF.

The gene calls are TRBV27 and TRBJ1-6; 8 bases agree with TRBD1. Germline loops: CDR1 MNHEY, CDR2 SMNVEV (reference sequence). The CDR3 consists of 15 residues. The V segment lost 2 bases and the J segment 7 bases; nucleotides outside the gene matches: 4. This chain's CDR3 is CASSLQGAGNSPLHF. DNA for the CDR3: TGTGCCAGCAGTTTACAGGGGGCGGGGAATTCACCCCTCCACTTT.

Details on this clone: A junction boundary mismatches the germline segment, possibly from a read error. Here the CDR3 reads CASSLGQEGYEQYF. CDR3 in DNA: TGTGCCAGCAGTTTGGGACAGGAAGGCTACGAGCAGTACTTC. The V and J genes are TRBV5-5 and TRBJ2-7, with 8 bases that match TRBD1. The CDR3 is 14 amino acids. Germline V gene lookup returns CDR1 SGHKS and CDR2 YYEKEE (reference sequence).

The J gene is TRBJ1-6, the V gene TRBV28, with 8 bases identical to TRBD1. The V and J ends lost 3 bases and 10 bases, in that order; junction bases with no gene match: 5. Germline V lookup: CDR1 MDHEN, CDR2 SYDVKM. The CDR3 runs 14 residues. CDR3 sequence (DNA): TGTGCCAGCAGTTTTGGGGACAGGTTGTCACCCCTCCACTTT. It translates to CASSFGDRLSPLHF.

The chain recombines TRBV6-5 with TRBJ1-5; weak D call: TRBD1 (6 bases). The CDR3 loop spans 15 amino acids. Germline V CDR1 and CDR2: MNHEY, SVGAGI. Trimming stripped 6 bases from V and 0 bases from J, with 12 bases between. This chain's CDR3 is CASSTQGNSNQPQHF. As DNA, the CDR3 is TGTGCCAGCAGCACACAGGGAAATAGCAATCAGCCCCAGCATTTT.

This chain uses TRBV5-1 with TRBJ2-1, with TRBD1 identical over 9 bases. The junction had 9 bases not matched to a gene; V was cut back by 4 bases and J by 4 bases. The CDR3 is 16 residues long. Germline CDR1 SGHRS, CDR2 YFSETQ. DNA for the CDR3: TGCGCCAGCAGCCCTCCCGGGACAGGGACTTACAATGAGCAGTTCTTC. It codes for CASSPPGTGTYNEQFF. Full variable domain (remainder filled in from reference TRBV5-1 and TRBJ2-1): KAGVTQTPRYLIKTRGQQVTLSCSPISGHRSVSWYQQTPGQGLQFLFEYFSETQRNKGNFPGRFSGRQFSNSRSEMNVSTLELGDSALYLCASSPPGTGTYNEQFFGPGTRLTVL.

In this sample, this clone turned up once. The J gene is TRBJ2-7, the V gene TRBV3-1 (or the pseudogene TRBV3-2); D gene uncertain. Germline loops: CDR1 LGHDT, CDR2 YNNKEL (reference sequence). This CDR3 has 15 residues. The V end was cut by 4 bases, the J end by 3 bases, with 16 bases between. CDR3 amino acids: CASSPPRPRGYEQYF. The CDR3 DNA reads TGTGCCAGCAGCCCTCCGCGACCTCGAGGCTACGAGCAGTACTTC.

This chain joins TRBV28 and TRBJ1-1; D not certain. The CDR3 length is 10 residues. Germline assignment: CDR1 MDHEN and CDR2 SYDVKM. V lost 6 bases and J 7 bases, leaving 6 bases between the germline ends. The chain's CDR3 is CASSFIEAFF. In DNA, the CDR3 is TGTGCCAGCAGCTTTATTGAAGCTTTCTTT.

The chain carries TRBV24-1 and TRBJ2-3; 10 positions match TRBD2. This CDR3 is built from 15 residues. Germline V gene sequence: CDR1 KGHDR, CDR2 SFDVKD. Losses at the gene ends were 6 bases for V and 2 bases for J; bases not matched to a gene: 4. CDR3 DNA sequence: TGTGCCACCAGTCTAGCGGGAGCGCACACAGATACGCAGTATTTT. Translated, it gives CATSLAGAHTDTQYF.

The gene calls are TRBV28 and TRBJ1-2, with a possible D match to TRBD1 (5 bases). V lost 1 base, J lost 8 bases, and 14 bases lay in between. This CDR3 comprises 14 residues. The germline gives CDR1 MDHEN, CDR2 SYDVKM. Here the CDR3 DNA reads TGTGCCAGCAGTTTATTGAGGGGAGGTTCGGGCTACACCTTC. Its protein product is CASSLLRGGSGYTF.

This clone showed up just once. The chain recombines TRBV28 with TRBJ2-7; a weak D match, TRBD2 (7 bases). V gave up 1 base and J gave up 7 bases, with 17 bases separating them. The CDR3 length is 15 residues. Germline V gene sequence: CDR1 MDHEN, CDR2 SYDVKM. The CDR3 DNA sequence: TGTGCCAGCAGTTTATACAGGGCTAGCGGTCTGGAGCAGTACTTC. Protein product: CASSLYRASGLEQYF.

This clone was detected a few times. The V gene is TRBV25-1, the J gene TRBJ2-5; D possibly corresponds to TRBD2 (7 bases). Germline-derived CDR1 and CDR2 are MGHDK and SYGVNS. CDR3 size: 14 residues. Trimming took 6 bases from V and 5 from J, leaving 16 bases between them. The CDR3 reads CASSEGGQGETQYF. CDR3 sequence (DNA): TGTGCCAGCAGCGAGGGGGGGCAGGGGGAGACCCAGTACTTC.